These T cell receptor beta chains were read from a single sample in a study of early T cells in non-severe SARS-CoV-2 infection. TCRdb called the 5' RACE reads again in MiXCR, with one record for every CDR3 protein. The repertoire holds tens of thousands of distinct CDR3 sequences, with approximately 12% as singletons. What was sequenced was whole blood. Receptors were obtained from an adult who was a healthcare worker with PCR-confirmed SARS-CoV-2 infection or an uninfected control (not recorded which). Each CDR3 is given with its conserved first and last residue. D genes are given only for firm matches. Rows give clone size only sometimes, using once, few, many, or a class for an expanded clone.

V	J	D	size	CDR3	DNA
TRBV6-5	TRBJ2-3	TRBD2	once	CASGERGETDTQYF	TGTGCCAGCGGGGAGCGGGGTGAAACAGATACGCAGTATTTT
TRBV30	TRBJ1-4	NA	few	CAWSEGPKEKLFF	TGTGCCTGGAGTGAGGGGCCGAAGGAAAAACTGTTTTTT
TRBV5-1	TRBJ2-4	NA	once	CASSLAGEDIQYF	TGCGCCAGCAGCTTGGCGGGGGAAGACATTCAGTACTTC
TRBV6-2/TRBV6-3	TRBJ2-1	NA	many	CASADPSYNEQFF	TGTGCCAGCGCGGACCCCTCCTACAATGAGCAGTTCTTC
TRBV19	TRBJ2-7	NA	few	CATSDSLLEQYF	TGTGCCACATCGGACAGCCTCCTCGAGCAGTACTTC
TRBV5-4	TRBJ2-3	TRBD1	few	CASSMRQGRGTDTQYF	TGTGCCAGCAGCATGCGACAGGGTAGAGGCACAGATACGCAGTATTTT
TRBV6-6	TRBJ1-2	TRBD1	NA	CASGGTGDPPNYGYTF	TGTGCCAGCGGCGGGACAGGCGATCCGCCTAACTATGGCTACACCTTC
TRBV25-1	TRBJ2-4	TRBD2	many	CASRGTNEYF	TGTGCCAGCAGGGGGACTAACGAGTACTTC
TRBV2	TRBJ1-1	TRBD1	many	CASRRGGAGGGVTEAFF	TGTGCCAGCAGGCGAGGGGGCGCGGGCGGTGGTGTGACTGAAGCTTTCTTT
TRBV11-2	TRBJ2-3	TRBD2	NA	CASSLAGGVVDTQYF	TGTGCCAGCAGCTTAGCGGGGGGGGTCGTAGATACGCAGTATTTT
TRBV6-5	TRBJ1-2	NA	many	CASSPSVGSYGYTF	TGTGCCAGCAGCCCATCCGTGGGGTCCTATGGCTACACCTTC
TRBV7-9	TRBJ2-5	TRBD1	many	CASSLADRVLQETQYF	TGTGCCAGCAGCTTAGCCGACAGGGTGCTCCAAGAGACCCAGTACTTC
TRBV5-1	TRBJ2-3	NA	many	CASSSRSTFFSSTDTQYF	TGCGCCAGCAGCTCCCGGAGTACTTTCTTTTCTAGCACAGATACGCAGTATTTT
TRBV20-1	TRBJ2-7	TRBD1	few	CSARGQGAAEQYF	TGCAGTGCTAGAGGACAGGGGGCCGCCGAGCAGTACTTC
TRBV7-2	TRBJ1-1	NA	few	CASSPAVLEAFF	TGTGCCAGCAGCCCAGCGGTACTGGAAGCTTTCTTT
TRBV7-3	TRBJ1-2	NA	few	CASSLSEGYGYTF	TGTGCCAGCAGCTTATCGGAGGGCTATGGCTACACCTTC
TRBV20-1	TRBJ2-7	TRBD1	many	CSAKDRGVYEQYF	TGCAGTGCTAAGGACAGGGGGGTCTACGAGCAGTACTTC
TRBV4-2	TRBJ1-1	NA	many	CASSQDSGNTEAFF	TGTGCCAGCAGCCAAGACTCCGGGAACACTGAAGCTTTCTTT
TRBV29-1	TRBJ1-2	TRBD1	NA	CSTGQGSNYGYTF	TGCAGCACCGGACAGGGTTCTAACTATGGCTACACCTTC
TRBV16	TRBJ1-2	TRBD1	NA	CASSRDRVYGYTF	TGTGCCAGCAGCCGCGACAGGGTTTATGGCTACACCTTC
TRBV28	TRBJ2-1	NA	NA	CASSPTGFTYNEQFF	TGTGCCAGCAGTCCCACAGGGTTTACCTACAATGAGCAGTTCTTC
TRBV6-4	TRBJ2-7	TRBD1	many	CAGYGQGQYEQYF	TGTGCCGGCTACGGACAGGGACAGTACGAGCAGTACTTC
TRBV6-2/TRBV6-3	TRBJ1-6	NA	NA	CASSYRMVSYNSPLHF	TGTGCCAGCAGTTACCGGATGGTCTCCTATAATTCACCCCTCCACTTT
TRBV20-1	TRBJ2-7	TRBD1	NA	CSVESPGQGINEQYF	TGCAGTGTCGAGTCGCCGGGACAGGGTATCAACGAGCAGTACTTC
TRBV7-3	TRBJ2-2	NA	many	CASSPMGGVNTGELFF	TGTGCCAGCAGCCCTATGGGGGGAGTGAACACCGGGGAGCTGTTTTTT
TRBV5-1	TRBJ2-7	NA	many	CASSLNTYSYEQYF	TGCGCCAGCAGCTTGAACACCTATTCCTACGAGCAGTACTTC
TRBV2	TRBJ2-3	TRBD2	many	CASSATLGGGGVDTQYF	TGTGCCAGCAGCGCTACTCTAGGTGGCGGGGGAGTCGATACGCAGTATTTT
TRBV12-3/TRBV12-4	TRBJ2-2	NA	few	CASRTRQNTGELFF	TGTGCCAGCAGGACCCGACAAAACACCGGGGAGCTGTTTTTT
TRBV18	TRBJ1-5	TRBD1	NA	CASSPGQGGQPQHF	TGTGCCAGCTCACCAGGGCAGGGGGGTCAGCCCCAGCATTTT
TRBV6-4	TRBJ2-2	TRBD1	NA	CASQKQGDTGELFF	TGTGCCAGCCAAAAACAGGGGGACACCGGGGAGCTGTTTTTT
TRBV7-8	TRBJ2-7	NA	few	CASSLLTGEQYF	TGTGCCAGCAGCCTACTGACCGGGGAGCAGTACTTC
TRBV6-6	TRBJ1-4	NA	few	CASSLRSSNEKLFF	TGTGCCAGCAGTTTAAGGTCTTCTAATGAAAAACTGTTTTTT
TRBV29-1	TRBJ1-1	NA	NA	CSAGGGGRRNTEAFF	TGCAGCGCCGGGGGAGGGGGACGGCGGAACACTGAAGCTTTCTTT
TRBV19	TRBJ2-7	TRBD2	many	CASSTAGGSYEQYF	TGTGCCAGTAGTACCGCGGGGGGCTCCTACGAGCAGTACTTC
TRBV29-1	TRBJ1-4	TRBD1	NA	CSVERETGGDEKLFF	TGCAGCGTTGAGAGGGAGACAGGGGGCGATGAAAAACTGTTTTTT
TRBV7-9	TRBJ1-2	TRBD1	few	CASSPTGTMAGYTF	TGTGCCAGCAGCCCGACAGGGACGATGGCTGGCTACACCTTC
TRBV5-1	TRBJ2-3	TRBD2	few	CASSYLAGVDTQYF	TGCGCCAGCAGCTATCTAGCGGGGGTGGATACGCAGTATTTT
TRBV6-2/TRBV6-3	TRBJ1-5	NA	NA	CASSFQVNQPQHF	TGTGCCAGCAGTTTCCAAGTCAATCAGCCCCAGCATTTT
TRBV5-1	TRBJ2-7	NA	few	CASSPPERVYPYEQYF	TGCGCCAGCAGCCCCCCGGAAAGGGTGTATCCCTACGAGCAGTACTTC
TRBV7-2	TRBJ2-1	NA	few	CASSLLRGRGGRNNEQFF	TGTGCCAGCAGCCTCCTACGTGGGAGGGGGGGCCGGAACAATGAGCAGTTCTTC
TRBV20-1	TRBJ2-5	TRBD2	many	CSALSGGQETQYF	TGCAGTGCTCTAAGCGGGGGCCAAGAGACCCAGTACTTC